This is a list of T cell receptor beta chains from one sample in a study of cytomegalovirus exposure and HLA in healthy donors. Using immunoSEQ multiplex PCR, the repertoire was profiled, and TCRdb retains in-frame clones only, with some absent. The table has about 110,000 clones, less than 80% seen once. The sample comprised PBMCs. Receptors originate from a man in his sixties in good health and CMV-seronegative. CDR3s include the opening cysteine and the closing phenylalanine or tryptophan. The order of the fields is CDR3 DNA, CDR3 protein, V gene, D gene, J gene, clone size. The D gene is left open where the match is weak. Expanded clones are given a class, and other clones once, few, many or no size at all.

cdr3_nt: TGTGCCAGCAGCGTAGAAGGGCTAGCGGGGGCCTCCTACAATGAGCAGTTCTTC; cdr3_aa: CASSVEGLAGASYNEQFF; v_call: TRBV9; d_call: TRBD2; j_call: TRBJ2-1; clone_size: NA
cdr3_nt: TGCACCAGCAGCTTGACTAGCGGGGGGAGCCCCGGAGAGACCCAGTACTTC; cdr3_aa: CTSSLTSGGSPGETQYF; v_call: TRBV5-1; d_call: TRBD2; j_call: TRBJ2-5; clone_size: NA
cdr3_nt: TGTGCCAGCAGTCTTGGACAGGGGGTTGGCTACGAGCAGTACTTC; cdr3_aa: CASSLGQGVGYEQYF; v_call: TRBV6-5; d_call: TRBD1; j_call: TRBJ2-7; clone_size: NA
cdr3_nt: TGTGCCAGCAGCTTGTGGGGGGTCGGCACAGATACGCAGTATTTT; cdr3_aa: CASSLWGVGTDTQYF; v_call: TRBV7-2; d_call: NA; j_call: TRBJ2-3; clone_size: NA
cdr3_nt: TGTGCCAGCAGTTTGACAGTCCTACGAGCGAACACCGGGGAGCTGTTTTTT; cdr3_aa: CASSLTVLRANTGELFF; v_call: TRBV27; d_call: NA; j_call: TRBJ2-2; clone_size: NA
cdr3_nt: TGCGCCAGCAGACTCGGGCAGGGCCAAGAGACCCAGTACTTC; cdr3_aa: CASRLGQGQETQYF; v_call: TRBV5-1; d_call: NA; j_call: TRBJ2-5; clone_size: NA
cdr3_nt: TGTGCCTGGAGTGTACATGACAGGGGGAAATACGAGCAGTACTTC; cdr3_aa: CAWSVHDRGKYEQYF; v_call: TRBV30; d_call: TRBD1; j_call: TRBJ2-7; clone_size: NA
cdr3_nt: TGTGCTAGTGGTTTGGAGGCAGGGGGCGGTCAGCCCCAGCATTTT; cdr3_aa: CASGLEAGGGQPQHF; v_call: TRBV12-5; d_call: TRBD1; j_call: TRBJ1-5; clone_size: NA
cdr3_nt: TGTGCCAGCAGTCCATTAGCGGGGGCCTCCAATGAGCAGTTCTTC; cdr3_aa: CASSPLAGASNEQFF; v_call: TRBV6-4; d_call: TRBD2; j_call: TRBJ2-1; clone_size: NA
cdr3_nt: TGTGCCAGCAGCTCTACAGAGACCCAGTACTTC; cdr3_aa: CASSSTETQYF; v_call: TRBV28; d_call: NA; j_call: TRBJ2-5; clone_size: NA
cdr3_nt: TGTGCCAGCAGTGGGTTGACTTTGGCCTACAATGAGCAGTTCTTC; cdr3_aa: CASSGLTLAYNEQFF; v_call: TRBV2; d_call: NA; j_call: TRBJ2-1; clone_size: NA
cdr3_nt: TGCGCCAGCAGCCTGGGGTCAGGAGATACGCAGTATTTT; cdr3_aa: CASSLGSGDTQYF; v_call: TRBV5-1; d_call: NA; j_call: TRBJ2-3; clone_size: NA
cdr3_nt: TGTGCCAGTAGTATAGATCTATCCGGGGAGCTGTTTTTT; cdr3_aa: CASSIDLSGELFF; v_call: TRBV19; d_call: NA; j_call: TRBJ2-2; clone_size: once
cdr3_nt: TGTGCCTGGGGACTAGCTCTAGGCACAGATACGCAGTATTTT; cdr3_aa: CAWGLALGTDTQYF; v_call: TRBV30; d_call: TRBD2; j_call: TRBJ2-3; clone_size: NA
cdr3_nt: TGCAGCGTTGGGGGCGGGACAGGGGTTACTGAAGCTTTCTTT; cdr3_aa: CSVGGGTGVTEAFF; v_call: TRBV29-1; d_call: TRBD1; j_call: TRBJ1-1; clone_size: NA
cdr3_nt: TGTGCCAGCAGCCGGAGCGGGGTGCTCTACGAGCAGTACTTC; cdr3_aa: CASSRSGVLYEQYF; v_call: TRBV11-1; d_call: TRBD2; j_call: TRBJ2-7; clone_size: NA
cdr3_nt: TGTGCCAGCAGCCACCCCGGGGGACTGTTTTTT; cdr3_aa: CASSHPGGLFF; v_call: TRBV7-9; d_call: NA; j_call: TRBJ1-4; clone_size: few
cdr3_nt: TGTGCCAGCAGTTTAGGAGGCGGGACTAATGAAAAACTGTTTTTT; cdr3_aa: CASSLGGGTNEKLFF; v_call: TRBV28; d_call: NA; j_call: TRBJ1-4; clone_size: NA
cdr3_nt: TGTGCCAGCAGCCAGATCTCCCCGGCTAATGAAAAACTGTTTTTT; cdr3_aa: CASSQISPANEKLFF; v_call: TRBV4-2; d_call: NA; j_call: TRBJ1-4; clone_size: few
cdr3_nt: TGTGCCAGCAGCCAGGAGGAAAGCTCCTACAATGAGCAGTTCTTC; cdr3_aa: CASSQEESSYNEQFF; v_call: TRBV11-2; d_call: NA; j_call: TRBJ2-1; clone_size: NA
cdr3_nt: TGTGCCAGTAGTCTCGGACTCCCCCAAGAGACCCAGTACTTC; cdr3_aa: CASSLGLPQETQYF; v_call: TRBV19; d_call: NA; j_call: TRBJ2-5; clone_size: NA
cdr3_nt: TGTGCCAGCAGCTTAGCTCGACAGGGCCTCGCCTATAATTCACCCCTCCACTTT; cdr3_aa: CASSLARQGLAYNSPLHF; v_call: TRBV7-2; d_call: TRBD1; j_call: TRBJ1-6; clone_size: NA
cdr3_nt: TGTGCCAGCAGTGAGGAGTTAGCGGGCTACAATGAGCAGTTCTTC; cdr3_aa: CASSEELAGYNEQFF; v_call: TRBV2; d_call: TRBD2; j_call: TRBJ2-1; clone_size: once
cdr3_nt: TGCAGTGCTAGGCAGGGCGAGACCCAGTACTTC; cdr3_aa: CSARQGETQYF; v_call: TRBV20-1; d_call: NA; j_call: TRBJ2-5; clone_size: NA
cdr3_nt: TGTGCCAGCAGTTACTCGACAGGGGCGGTCTCGCATGAGCAGTTCTTC; cdr3_aa: CASSYSTGAVSHEQFF; v_call: TRBV6-5; d_call: TRBD1; j_call: TRBJ2-1; clone_size: NA
cdr3_nt: TGTGCCAGCAGCCAACGAGGTTACAGGGAAAGGGGTGGCTACACCTTC; cdr3_aa: CASSQRGYRERGGYTF; v_call: TRBV4-2; d_call: NA; j_call: TRBJ1-2; clone_size: NA
cdr3_nt: TGTGCCAGTTGGACCTCCGGGACAGGGTACGGCTACACCTTC; cdr3_aa: CASWTSGTGYGYTF; v_call: TRBV19; d_call: TRBD1; j_call: TRBJ1-2; clone_size: once
cdr3_nt: TGTGCCAGCAGCGTATCTAGCGGGGGGGCCTGGGAGACCCAGTACTTC; cdr3_aa: CASSVSSGGAWETQYF; v_call: TRBV9; d_call: TRBD2; j_call: TRBJ2-5; clone_size: NA
cdr3_nt: TGTGCCAGCAGCTTGGACTTTGGGGTTAACTATGGCTACACCTTC; cdr3_aa: CASSLDFGVNYGYTF; v_call: TRBV7-2; d_call: NA; j_call: TRBJ1-2; clone_size: NA
cdr3_nt: TGTGCCAGCAGCTGGCGGGGTGGGACTGAAGCTTTCTTT; cdr3_aa: CASSWRGGTEAFF; v_call: TRBV9; d_call: NA; j_call: TRBJ1-1; clone_size: NA
cdr3_nt: TGCGCCAGCAGCCTGGAACCAGGGGTGACTGAAGCTTTCTTT; cdr3_aa: CASSLEPGVTEAFF; v_call: TRBV5-1; d_call: NA; j_call: TRBJ1-1; clone_size: NA
cdr3_nt: TGTGCCAGTAGTATAGAGCCGGGACTCTTCAATGAGCAGTTCTTC; cdr3_aa: CASSIEPGLFNEQFF; v_call: TRBV19; d_call: NA; j_call: TRBJ2-1; clone_size: NA
cdr3_nt: TGTGCCAGTAGAAACGGGGGCCAAGAGACCCAGTACTTC; cdr3_aa: CASRNGGQETQYF; v_call: TRBV19; d_call: NA; j_call: TRBJ2-5; clone_size: NA
cdr3_nt: TGTGCCAGCAGCCAAGGAGAAACGAACACCGGGGAGCTGTTTTTT; cdr3_aa: CASSQGETNTGELFF; v_call: TRBV4-2; d_call: NA; j_call: TRBJ2-2; clone_size: few
cdr3_nt: TGTGCCAGCAGCCCTTGGCGGGGGGGCCTACGAGGGGCCAACGTCCTGACTTTC; cdr3_aa: CASSPWRGGLRGANVLTF; v_call: TRBV14; d_call: TRBD2; j_call: TRBJ2-6; clone_size: NA
cdr3_nt: TGCGCCAGCAGCGCACGTTGGTCCCCAGGGGAGCCCCAGCATTTT; cdr3_aa: CASSARWSPGEPQHF; v_call: TRBV4-3; d_call: NA; j_call: TRBJ1-5; clone_size: NA
cdr3_nt: TGTGCCAGCAGCCGGACCTTGGGCGGTCCTGGAGGCACTGAAGCTTTCTTT; cdr3_aa: CASSRTLGGPGGTEAFF; v_call: TRBV5-8; d_call: NA; j_call: TRBJ1-1; clone_size: NA
cdr3_nt: TGTGCCAGCACCAGACGGGGGATTAATCAGCCCCAGCATTTT; cdr3_aa: CASTRRGINQPQHF; v_call: TRBV7-8; d_call: NA; j_call: TRBJ1-5; clone_size: few
cdr3_nt: TGTGCCAGCAGCATCCTAGCGGGCGGCACAGATACGCAGTATTTT; cdr3_aa: CASSILAGGTDTQYF; v_call: TRBV7-3; d_call: TRBD2; j_call: TRBJ2-3; clone_size: NA
cdr3_nt: TGTGCCAGCAGCCTGGACAGGGTAAAGCGCGGCTACACCTTC; cdr3_aa: CASSLDRVKRGYTF; v_call: TRBV13; d_call: TRBD1; j_call: TRBJ1-2; clone_size: NA
cdr3_nt: TGTGCCAGCAGCGTTAAAGCGGGCTCAAGTGAAAAACTGTTTTTT; cdr3_aa: CASSVKAGSSEKLFF; v_call: TRBV9; d_call: NA; j_call: TRBJ1-4; clone_size: NA
cdr3_nt: TGCGCCAGCAGCCAAGAGGAGGGGTATAGCAATCAGCCCCAGCATTTT; cdr3_aa: CASSQEEGYSNQPQHF; v_call: TRBV4-1; d_call: NA; j_call: TRBJ1-5; clone_size: NA
cdr3_nt: TGTGCCAGCAGCCAAGGAGCGCCGCCCCAGCATTTT; cdr3_aa: CASSQGAPPQHF; v_call: TRBV4-2; d_call: NA; j_call: TRBJ1-5; clone_size: NA
cdr3_nt: TGTGCCAGCAGACAGGGGGCATCGAACAGCAATCAGCCCCAGCATTTT; cdr3_aa: CASRQGASNSNQPQHF; v_call: TRBV2; d_call: TRBD1; j_call: TRBJ1-5; clone_size: NA
cdr3_nt: TGTGCCATCGGCACCGGCGGGCTATACCAAGAGACCCAGTACTTC; cdr3_aa: CAIGTGGLYQETQYF; v_call: TRBV10-3; d_call: NA; j_call: TRBJ2-5; clone_size: NA
cdr3_nt: TGCAGCGCCCTGGGGGGGGCGGGGAGTACCTACAATGAGCAGTTCTTC; cdr3_aa: CSALGGAGSTYNEQFF; v_call: TRBV29-1; d_call: NA; j_call: TRBJ2-1; clone_size: NA
cdr3_nt: TGTGCCAGCTCAAAGGGACAGGGACTCGGAGATACGCAGTATTTT; cdr3_aa: CASSKGQGLGDTQYF; v_call: TRBV18; d_call: TRBD1; j_call: TRBJ2-3; clone_size: once
cdr3_nt: TGTGCCAGCAGACGACTAGCGGGGGATACCGGGGAGCTGTTTTTT; cdr3_aa: CASRRLAGDTGELFF; v_call: TRBV5-6; d_call: TRBD2; j_call: TRBJ2-2; clone_size: NA
cdr3_nt: TGTGCCAGCAGCCGAGAAATGGGGACATCCCACAATGAGCAGTTCTTC; cdr3_aa: CASSREMGTSHNEQFF; v_call: TRBV6-4; d_call: NA; j_call: TRBJ2-1; clone_size: NA
cdr3_nt: TGTGCCAGCAGTAAAACAGGGTCGATCGGGGAGCTGTTTTTT; cdr3_aa: CASSKTGSIGELFF; v_call: TRBV6-1; d_call: NA; j_call: TRBJ2-2; clone_size: NA
cdr3_nt: TGTGCCAGCAGCCCCGGACAGGGAGGGGAGACCCAGTACTTC; cdr3_aa: CASSPGQGGETQYF; v_call: TRBV7-2; d_call: NA; j_call: TRBJ2-5; clone_size: NA